Each of the 18 T cell receptor beta chains below was sequenced from the same sample in a study of blood T cell repertoires in COVID-19. TCRdb keeps only in-frame clones here, not all; method: immunoSEQ multiplex PCR. The profile covers about 130,000 clones, with around 85% appearing a single time and 3% to 3.5% taken by the ten largest. Sequenced input: peripheral blood. The receptor set was obtained from a woman of 80 years or more with acute or convalescent COVID-19.

The chain couples TRBV18 to TRBJ1-1; D is possibly TRBD1 (5 bases). This CDR3 contains 13 residues. Looked up from germline, CDR1 is KGHSH and CDR2 is LQKENI. Deletions cut 6 bases from V and 7 bases from J, with 15 bases between. The CDR3 here is CASSPTIDSEAFF. CDR3 nucleotides: TGTGCCAGCTCGCCAACTATTGACAGTGAAGCTTTCTTT.

This sequence joins TRBV20-1 and TRBJ2-5; no firm D call. This CDR3 comprises 11 residues. Trimming stripped 7 bases from V and 3 bases from J, with 9 bases between. From germline, CDR1 is DFQATT and CDR2 SNEGSKA (reference sequence). The CDR3 DNA follows: TGCAGTGTTCCCCCCAAAGAGACCCAGTACTTC. It specifies CSVPPKETQYF.

This chain links TRBV5-1 with TRBJ2-7, with TRBD1 matching 10 bases. The V gene end was trimmed by 4 bases and the J gene end by 6 bases; junction bases not matched to a gene: 16. In germline, CDR1 is SGHRS, CDR2 YFSETQ. The CDR3 has 17 amino acids. CDR3 nucleotide sequence: TGCGCCAGCAGCACCACTGGAAGCGACAGGGGGCCGGGCGAGCAGTACTTC. This codes for CASSTTGSDRGPGEQYF.

This sequence joins TRBV12-2 and TRBJ1-2; the table's D call TRBD1 went unverified against the DNA. TRBV12-2 is an annotated pseudogene. The CDR3 consists of 14 residues. CDR3 amino acids: CASRFDRGIGGYTF. In DNA form, the CDR3 reads TGTGCAAGTCGCTTCGACAGGGGCATTGGGGGCTACACCTTC.

The rearrangement links TRBV13 to TRBJ1-3, with TRBD1 matching over 7 bases. The CDR3 contains 17 residues. The V and J ends lost 5 bases and 4 bases, in that order; junction bases with no gene match: 14. Germline assignment: CDR1 PRHDT and CDR2 FYEKMQ (reference sequence). CDR3: CASSETTGTAEGNTIYF. The CDR3 nucleotides read TGTGCCAGCAGCGAAACTACCGGGACAGCGGAAGGAAACACCATATATTTT.

In its sample, this clone was seen once. V is TRBV5-1 and J is TRBJ2-3, with D perhaps TRBD1 (6 bases). This CDR3 spans 14 amino acids. CDR1 is SGHRS, CDR2 YFSETQ, per germline. Trimming stripped 6 bases from V and 1 base from J, with 12 bases between. The DNA for the CDR3 is TGCGCCAGCATGGTTGGGGGCGGCACAGATACGCAGTATTTT. Translated, it gives CASMVGGGTDTQYF.

In its sample, this clone was seen once. The rearrangement uses TRBV7-9 and TRBJ1-4; D gene uncertain. CDR1 is SEHNR, CDR2 FQNEAQ, per germline (reference sequence). Trimming took 5 bases from V and 0 from J, leaving 7 bases between them. The CDR3 length is 14 residues. CDR3 loop: CASSPYATNEKLFF. The CDR3 DNA is TGTGCCAGCAGCCCGTATGCAACTAATGAAAAACTGTTTTTT. Combining the CDR3 with reference TRBV7-9 and TRBJ1-4 gives the whole variable domain DTGVSQNPRHKITKRGQNVTFRCDPISEHNRLYWYRQTLGQGPEFLTYFQNEAQLEKSRLLSDRFSAERPKGSFSTLEIQRTEQGDSAMYLCASSPYATNEKLFFGSGTQLSVL.

This clone has only a few counts. The gene calls are TRBV10-3 and TRBJ2-2; D gene ambiguous. The germline V gene encodes CDR1 ENHRY and CDR2 SYGVKD. Trimming took 10 bases from V and 0 from J, leaving 15 bases between them. The CDR3 length is 15 residues. The CDR3 loop reads CATHDTTSNTGELFF. The CDR3 nucleotides read TGTGCCACCCATGACACCACTTCGAACACCGGGGAGCTGTTTTTT.

This chain joins TRBV7-3 and TRBJ2-2; D not resolved. The germline V and J ends were trimmed by 2 bases and 9 bases, with 10 bases remaining between them. CDR1 and CDR2 from the germline V gene are SGHTA and FQGTGA. The CDR3 is made up of 13 amino acids. The CDR3 loop is CASSLLSHRELFF. In nucleotides, the CDR3 is TGTGCCAGCAGCTTACTGAGCCACCGGGAGCTGTTTTTT.

This chain connects TRBV5-1 to TRBJ1-1, with D possibly matching TRBD1 (6 bases). The length of the CDR3 is 14 residues. Germline-derived CDR1 and CDR2 are SGHRS and YFSETQ. V lost 0 bases and J lost 4, with 10 bases in between. In DNA form, the CDR3 reads TGCGCCAGCAGCTTGGGAATAGGGGGCACTGAAGCTTTCTTT. This encodes CASSLGIGGTEAFF. Using reference TRBV5-1 and TRBJ1-1 for the parts outside the CDR3, the full variable domain is KAGVTQTPRYLIKTRGQQVTLSCSPISGHRSVSWYQQTPGQGLQFLFEYFSETQRNKGNFPGRFSGRQFSNSRSEMNVSTLELGDSALYLCASSLGIGGTEAFFGQGTRLTVV.

The rearrangement uses TRBV7-9 and TRBJ2-7, with 8 bases aligning to TRBD1. Looked up from germline, CDR1 is SEHNR and CDR2 is FQNEAQ (reference sequence). The CDR3 covers 14 residues. Trimming cost V 1 base and J 5 bases; bases outside gene matches: 4. The CDR3 here is CASSLGQGMNEQYF. Here the CDR3 DNA reads TGTGCCAGCAGCTTAGGACAGGGGATGAACGAGCAGTACTTC.

The rearrangement uses TRBV5-4 and TRBJ1-1, with unresolved D. Looked up from germline, CDR1 is SGHNT and CDR2 is YYREEE (reference sequence). CDR3 length: 14 residues. V lost 0 bases to trimming and J lost 1 base, with 7 bases between them. The CDR3 DNA sequence: TGTGCCAGCAGCTTGGCCTATCCGAACACTGAAGCTTTCTTT. Translated, it gives CASSLAYPNTEAFF.

V gene TRBV15 combines with J gene TRBJ2-7; D is undetermined. Trimming removed 0 bases at V and 6 bases at J, with 15 bases between. This CDR3 region has 15 residues. The germline V gene has CDR1 LNHNV and CDR2 YYDKDF (reference sequence). The CDR3 DNA reads TGTGCCACCAGCAGAGATTGGGTCGCCTCGGGCGAGCAGTACTTC. Translation gives CATSRDWVASGEQYF. Based on the CDR3 plus reference TRBV15 and TRBJ2-7, the full variable domain is DAMVIQNPRYQVTQFGKPVTLSCSQTLNHNVMYWYQQKSSQAPKLLFHYYDKDFNNEADTPDNFQSRRPNTSFCFLDIRSPGLGDTAMYLCATSRDWVASGEQYFGPGTRLTVT.

The chain joins TRBV24-1 to TRBJ2-3; 8 bases map to TRBD1. Germline loops: CDR1 KGHDR, CDR2 SFDVKD. The junction had 6 bases not matched to a gene; V was cut back by 4 bases and J by 4 bases. The CDR3 sequence is 15 residues long. This CDR3 is CATSDRDRGADTQYF. The CDR3 DNA is TGTGCCACCAGTGACCGTGACAGGGGAGCAGATACGCAGTATTTT.

This chain links TRBV7-3 with TRBJ2-3; weak D call: TRBD1 (5 bases). The V end lost 6 bases, the J end lost 6 bases, and 7 bases lay between the germline ends. The germline V gene has CDR1 SGHTA and CDR2 FQGTGA. The CDR3 consists of 11 residues. CDR3 nucleotides: TGTGCCAGCAGGGCAGGGGATACGCAGTATTTT. Its translation is CASRAGDTQYF.

The gene calls are TRBV19 and TRBJ1-5; 7 positions agree with TRBD1. V lost 5 bases, J lost 1 base, and 5 bases stayed unmatched. The V gene's germline CDR1 is LNHDA and CDR2 SQIVND (reference sequence). The CDR3 extends over 15 amino acids. CDR3 DNA: TGTGCCAGTAGTGGGGGACAGATGAGCAATCAGCCCCAGCATTTT. This codes for CASSGGQMSNQPQHF.

This rearrangement joins TRBV19 to TRBJ1-1; D remains ambiguous. The V gene lost 6 bases and the J gene lost 8 bases, with 10 bases spanning the gap. Germline CDR1 reads LNHDA; CDR2 reads SQIVND (reference sequence). CDR3 size: 11 residues. CDR3 nucleotides: TGTGCCAGTAGCGACGGCGGAGAAGCTTTCTTT. Encoded protein: CASSDGGEAFF.

This chain joins TRBV6-2 or TRBV6-3 and TRBJ1-4; D is unclear. Germline V gene lookup returns CDR1 MNHEY and CDR2 SVGEGT. The CDR3 consists of 16 residues. Between the trimmed V and J ends, which lost 0 bases and 7 bases, there was a span of 15 bases. The CDR3: CASSYSRSRLIEKLFF. As DNA, the CDR3 is TGTGCCAGCAGTTACTCGAGAAGCCGCCTAATTGAAAAACTGTTTTTT.